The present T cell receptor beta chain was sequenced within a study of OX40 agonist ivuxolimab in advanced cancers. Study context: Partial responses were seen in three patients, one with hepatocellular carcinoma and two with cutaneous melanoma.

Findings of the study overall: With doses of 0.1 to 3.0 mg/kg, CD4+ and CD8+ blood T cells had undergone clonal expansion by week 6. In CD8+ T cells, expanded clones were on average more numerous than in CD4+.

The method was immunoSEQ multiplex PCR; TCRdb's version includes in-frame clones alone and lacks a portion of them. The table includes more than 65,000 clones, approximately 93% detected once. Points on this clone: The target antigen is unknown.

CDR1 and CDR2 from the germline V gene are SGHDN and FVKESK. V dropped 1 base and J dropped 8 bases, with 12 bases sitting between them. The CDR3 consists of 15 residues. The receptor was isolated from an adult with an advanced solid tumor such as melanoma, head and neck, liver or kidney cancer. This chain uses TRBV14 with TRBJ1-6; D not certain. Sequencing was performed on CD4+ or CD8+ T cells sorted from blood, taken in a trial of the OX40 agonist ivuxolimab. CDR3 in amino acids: CASSQGPARHSPLHF. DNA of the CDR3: TGTGCCAGCAGCCAAGGGCCCGCGAGGCATTCACCCCTCCACTTT.